The present entry profiles one TCR beta chain with its context. The V gene end was trimmed by 7 bases and the J gene end by 2 bases; junction bases not matched to a gene: 5. The V gene's germline CDR1 is SNHLY and CDR2 FYNNEI. The CDR3 is 14 residues long. The data originate from a study of blood T cell repertoires in COVID-19. Study background: Acute and convalescent COVID-19 specimens originated in the United States, Italy and Spain. PBMCs, B-cell-depleted T cells, or T cells were the source of the cDNA or gDNA that made up the material.

As processed by the authors: Amplified reference gene primers provided the basis for estimating nucleated cell counts. Clones were sequenced by immunoSEQ multiplex PCR, and TCRdb holds only the in-frame ones, with some missing. V and J calls and clone size come straight from that table; D and trimming were deduced from the DNA. Here the sample spans about 400,000 clones, 80% to 90% being singletons. The sequencing input was peripheral blood. The chain employs TRBV2 and TRBJ2-7, with 10 positions matching TRBD1. The clonotype originates from a man between 40 and 49 years old with acute or convalescent COVID-19. The CDR3 sequence is CASTGDRGPYEQYF. In nucleotides, the CDR3 is TGTGCCAGCACGGGCGACAGGGGGCCCTACGAGCAGTACTTC.